This is a list of T cell receptor beta chains from one sample in a study of blood T cell repertoires in COVID-19. Produced via immunoSEQ multiplex PCR; TCRdb's table is partial and in-frame only. The table shows approximately 360,000 clones, with around 83% occurring only once. Sample: PBMCs or T cells enriched from blood (not recorded which). The receptors here all came from a woman in her forties or fifties who had recovered from COVID-19. Both conserved end residues are part of each CDR3. The D gene is left open where the match is weak. The size entry is marked missing in some rows and otherwise reads once, few, many or a size class.

D gene: TRBD1
clone size: .
J gene: TRBJ2-7
V gene: TRBV3-1/TRBV3-2
CDR3 protein: CASSHTGTGTGEQYF
CDR3 DNA: TGTGCCAGCAGCCATACCGGGACAGGGACCGGCGAGCAGTACTTC

D gene: .
clone size: .
J gene: TRBJ1-1
V gene: TRBV20-1
CDR3 protein: CSAILGGAFF
CDR3 DNA: TGCAGTGCTATACTAGGAGGAGCTTTCTTT

D gene: .
clone size: .
J gene: TRBJ1-5
V gene: TRBV4-3
CDR3 protein: CASSQDRGNQPQHF
CDR3 DNA: TGCGCCAGCAGCCAAGATCGAGGGAATCAGCCCCAGCATTTT

D gene: TRBD1
clone size: .
J gene: TRBJ1-2
V gene: TRBV27
CDR3 protein: CASSLTGQGANGYTF
CDR3 DNA: TGTGCCAGCAGTTTAACGGGACAGGGGGCGAATGGCTACACCTTC

D gene: .
clone size: .
J gene: TRBJ2-7
V gene: TRBV18
CDR3 protein: CASSPPGGSYEQYF
CDR3 DNA: TGTGCCAGCTCACCACCGGGGGGTTCCTACGAGCAGTACTTC

D gene: .
clone size: few
J gene: TRBJ1-2
V gene: TRBV6-5
CDR3 protein: CASSPANYGYTF
CDR3 DNA: TGTGCCAGCAGTCCCGCTAACTATGGCTACACCTTC

D gene: TRBD1
clone size: .
J gene: TRBJ1-5
V gene: TRBV5-1
CDR3 protein: CASSLDRGNNQPQHF
CDR3 DNA: TGCGCCAGCAGCCTGGACAGGGGGAATAATCAGCCCCAGCATTTT

D gene: .
clone size: once
J gene: TRBJ2-1
V gene: TRBV2
CDR3 protein: CASTKIVTSEQFF
CDR3 DNA: TGTGCCAGCACTAAGATTGTTACGTCTGAGCAGTTCTTC

D gene: .
clone size: once
J gene: TRBJ2-5
V gene: TRBV5-1
CDR3 protein: CASSLEQGTQYF
CDR3 DNA: TGCGCCAGCAGCTTGGAACAGGGGACCCAGTACTTC

D gene: TRBD1
clone size: few
J gene: TRBJ1-1
V gene: TRBV5-1
CDR3 protein: CASSWTGGQDTEAFF
CDR3 DNA: TGCGCCAGCAGCTGGACAGGGGGCCAGGACACTGAAGCTTTCTTT

D gene: .
clone size: .
J gene: TRBJ1-2
V gene: TRBV6-1
CDR3 protein: CASSEGAGNYGYTF
CDR3 DNA: TGTGCCAGCAGTGAAGGGGCAGGAAACTATGGCTACACCTTC

D gene: TRBD1
clone size: .
J gene: TRBJ2-1
V gene: TRBV2
CDR3 protein: CASRWTGDYNEQFF
CDR3 DNA: TGTGCCAGCAGATGGACAGGCGATTACAATGAGCAGTTCTTC

D gene: TRBD1
clone size: .
J gene: TRBJ2-7
V gene: TRBV19
CDR3 protein: CASGQGASYEQYF
CDR3 DNA: TGTGCCAGTGGACAGGGGGCGTCCTACGAGCAGTACTTC

D gene: .
clone size: few
J gene: TRBJ2-1
V gene: TRBV14
CDR3 protein: CASSQVGGHGLNEQFF
CDR3 DNA: TGTGCCAGCAGCCAAGTGGGGGGGCATGGTTTGAATGAGCAGTTCTTC

D gene: .
clone size: .
J gene: TRBJ1-1
V gene: TRBV7-9
CDR3 protein: CASSLAGFEAFF
CDR3 DNA: TGTGCCAGCAGCTTAGCCGGGTTTGAAGCTTTCTTT

D gene: TRBD2
clone size: .
J gene: TRBJ2-6
V gene: TRBV5-1
CDR3 protein: CARSGGGGTMAGANVLTF
CDR3 DNA: TGCGCCCGCAGCGGGGGGGGCGGGACAATGGCCGGGGCCAACGTCCTGACTTTC

D gene: TRBD1
clone size: .
J gene: TRBJ1-1
V gene: TRBV27
CDR3 protein: CASNRQGRMNTEAFF
CDR3 DNA: TGTGCCAGCAACAGACAGGGGAGGATGAACACTGAAGCTTTCTTT

D gene: .
clone size: .
J gene: TRBJ1-6
V gene: TRBV14
CDR3 protein: CASSPPGGSPLHF
CDR3 DNA: TGTGCCAGCAGCCCCCCGGGAGGCTCACCCCTCCACTTT

D gene: .
clone size: .
J gene: TRBJ2-7
V gene: TRBV27
CDR3 protein: CASSLLGRDRSYEQYF
CDR3 DNA: TGTGCCAGCAGTTTATTAGGCAGGGATCGGTCCTACGAGCAGTACTTC

D gene: .
clone size: few
J gene: TRBJ1-4
V gene: TRBV30
CDR3 protein: CAWSAGAKIEKLFF
CDR3 DNA: TGTGCCTGGAGTGCAGGGGCCAAGATTGAAAAACTGTTTTTT

D gene: TRBD1
clone size: .
J gene: TRBJ2-1
V gene: TRBV5-4
CDR3 protein: CASSLKDRGYNEQFF
CDR3 DNA: TGTGCCAGCAGCTTGAAGGACAGGGGCTACAATGAGCAGTTCTTC

D gene: .
clone size: .
J gene: TRBJ1-2
V gene: TRBV11-2
CDR3 protein: CASSLVGVGVGYTF
CDR3 DNA: TGTGCCAGCAGCTTAGTAGGAGTCGGCGTTGGCTACACCTTC

D gene: TRBD1
clone size: .
J gene: TRBJ2-7
V gene: TRBV4-1
CDR3 protein: CASSQTAGTALYEQYF
CDR3 DNA: TGCGCCAGCAGCCAGACAGCCGGGACAGCTCTCTACGAGCAGTACTTC

D gene: .
clone size: .
J gene: TRBJ1-2
V gene: TRBV12-5
CDR3 protein: CASGLGQKGYTF
CDR3 DNA: TGTGCTAGTGGTTTGGGGCAAAAGGGCTACACCTTC

D gene: TRBD1
clone size: .
J gene: TRBJ1-2
V gene: TRBV29-1
CDR3 protein: CSVDRGEGYTF
CDR3 DNA: TGCAGCGTTGACAGGGGGGAGGGCTACACCTTC

D gene: TRBD1
clone size: once
J gene: TRBJ2-7
V gene: TRBV7-9
CDR3 protein: CASSSSGGTSYEQYF
CDR3 DNA: TGTGCCAGCAGCTCCTCAGGGGGCACGTCCTACGAGCAGTACTTC

D gene: .
clone size: .
J gene: TRBJ2-7
V gene: TRBV7-7
CDR3 protein: CASSLAGQFYDEQYF
CDR3 DNA: TGTGCTAGCAGCTTAGCGGGACAGTTCTACGACGAGCAGTACTTC

D gene: .
clone size: .
J gene: TRBJ1-2
V gene: TRBV7-2
CDR3 protein: CASSLSGGGRGYTF
CDR3 DNA: TGTGCCAGCAGCTTAAGCGGCGGGGGCCGGGGCTACACCTTC

D gene: .
clone size: .
J gene: TRBJ2-7
V gene: TRBV23-1
CDR3 protein: CASRQKEEQYF
CDR3 DNA: TGCGCCAGCAGACAAAAAGAGGAGCAGTACTTC

D gene: TRBD1
clone size: .
J gene: TRBJ2-7
V gene: TRBV5-1
CDR3 protein: CASSFYRDRGLEQYF
CDR3 DNA: TGCGCCAGCAGCTTTTACCGGGACAGGGGGCTCGAGCAGTACTTC

D gene: .
clone size: .
J gene: TRBJ2-2
V gene: TRBV30
CDR3 protein: CACSNSGTGELFF
CDR3 DNA: TGTGCCTGTAGTAACAGTGGAACCGGGGAGCTGTTTTTT

D gene: .
clone size: .
J gene: TRBJ1-5
V gene: TRBV11-2
CDR3 protein: CASSPTGSGQPQHF
CDR3 DNA: TGTGCCAGCAGCCCTACAGGGTCTGGTCAGCCCCAGCATTTT

D gene: TRBD1
clone size: .
J gene: TRBJ1-1
V gene: TRBV5-4
CDR3 protein: CASSQGERNTEAFF
CDR3 DNA: TGTGCCAGCAGCCAGGGGGAAAGGAACACTGAAGCTTTCTTT

D gene: TRBD1
clone size: many
J gene: TRBJ1-2
V gene: TRBV7-9
CDR3 protein: CASSSTPGTVYGYTF
CDR3 DNA: TGTGCCAGCAGCTCGACGCCCGGGACAGTCTATGGCTACACCTTC

D gene: .
clone size: .
J gene: TRBJ2-2
V gene: TRBV11-3
CDR3 protein: CASSLDVRGELFF
CDR3 DNA: TGTGCCAGCAGCTTAGATGTCAGGGGGGAGCTGTTTTTT

D gene: .
clone size: .
J gene: TRBJ1-5
V gene: TRBV24-1
CDR3 protein: CATSPGRGPQHF
CDR3 DNA: TGTGCCACCTCCCCCGGCAGGGGGCCCCAGCATTTT

D gene: TRBD1
clone size: .
J gene: TRBJ2-5
V gene: TRBV11-2
CDR3 protein: CASSKQGVETQYF
CDR3 DNA: TGTGCCAGCAGTAAACAGGGGGTAGAGACCCAGTACTTC

D gene: TRBD2
clone size: once
J gene: TRBJ2-1
V gene: TRBV3-1/TRBV3-2
CDR3 protein: CASSHSGGSNEQFF
CDR3 DNA: TGTGCCAGCAGCCATAGCGGGGGGTCCAATGAGCAGTTCTTC

D gene: TRBD1
clone size: few
J gene: TRBJ1-2
V gene: TRBV11-2
CDR3 protein: CASSPQQGSGYTF
CDR3 DNA: TGTGCCAGCAGTCCTCAACAGGGGTCTGGCTACACCTTC

D gene: .
clone size: .
J gene: TRBJ1-2
V gene: TRBV30
CDR3 protein: CASWDSTGYGYTF
CDR3 DNA: TGTGCCTCATGGGACTCGACTGGCTATGGCTACACCTTC

D gene: TRBD2
clone size: .
J gene: TRBJ2-3
V gene: TRBV6-5
CDR3 protein: CASSYSFSGEADTQYF
CDR3 DNA: TGTGCCAGCAGTTACTCGTTTAGCGGGGAGGCAGATACGCAGTATTTT

D gene: TRBD2
clone size: .
J gene: TRBJ2-7
V gene: TRBV7-3
CDR3 protein: CASSILAGSTYEQYF
CDR3 DNA: TGTGCCAGCAGCATTTTAGCGGGGAGTACCTACGAGCAGTACTTC

D gene: TRBD2
clone size: .
J gene: TRBJ2-7
V gene: TRBV23-1
CDR3 protein: CASSQRGGTPTYEQYF
CDR3 DNA: TGCGCCAGCAGTCAACGGGGGGGGACGCCGACCTACGAGCAGTACTTC

D gene: TRBD1
clone size: .
J gene: TRBJ2-7
V gene: TRBV4-1
CDR3 protein: CASSQDSFGDSNYEQYF
CDR3 DNA: TGCGCCAGCAGCCAAGACTCCTTTGGGGACAGCAACTACGAGCAGTACTTC

D gene: TRBD1
clone size: .
J gene: TRBJ1-2
V gene: TRBV9
CDR3 protein: CASSVTETGHGYTF
CDR3 DNA: TGTGCCAGCAGCGTCACGGAGACAGGGCATGGCTACACCTTC

D gene: .
clone size: .
J gene: TRBJ1-3
V gene: TRBV6-5
CDR3 protein: CASSYQGTSGNTIYF
CDR3 DNA: TGTGCCAGCAGTTATCAGGGTACCTCTGGAAACACCATATATTTT